One and the same sample provided the 22 T cell receptor beta chains below, sequenced in a study of blood T cell repertoires in COVID-19. Generated by immunoSEQ multiplex PCR, the TCRdb table keeps only in-frame clones and is missing some. The sample consists of approximately 250,000 clones, around nine tenths of them appearing once. Input material: peripheral blood. These receptors all come from a middle-aged man with active or convalescent COVID-19.

The chain recombines TRBV30 with TRBJ1-5, with 7 positions matching TRBD1. The CDR3 covers 15 residues. The junction had 4 bases not matched to a gene; V was cut back by 1 base and J by 1 base. Germline V gene data show CDR1 as GTSNPN and CDR2 as SVGIG (reference sequence). Here the CDR3 DNA reads TGTGCCTGGAGTGGGGGGACAGTAAGCAATCAGCCCCAGCATTTT. This encodes CAWSGGTVSNQPQHF.

To note about this clone: Other DNA sequences of this sample code for an identical CDR3. The chain employs TRBV9 and TRBJ2-7, with a tentative D call TRBD1 (6 bases). Germline-derived CDR1 and CDR2 are SGDLS and YYNGEE. This CDR3 region has 14 residues. Trimming shortened V by 0 bases and J by 2 bases, and 9 bases separated the two germline ends. As DNA, the CDR3 is TGTGCCAGCAGCGTAGGAGGGGGTACCTACGAGCAGTACTTC. This codes for CASSVGGGTYEQYF.

The chain uses TRBV30 and TRBJ1-5; tentative D call: TRBD1 (6 bases). There are 15 residues in the CDR3. V was pared by 2 bases and J by 0 bases, with 11 bases between. Germline lookup yields CDR1 GTSNPN and CDR2 SVGIG (reference sequence). Here the CDR3 reads CAWSIGQYSNQPQHF. CDR3 in DNA: TGTGCCTGGAGTATTGGACAGTATAGCAATCAGCCCCAGCATTTT.

The genes are TRBV7-9 and TRBJ1-6; 9 bases are shared with TRBD1. Germline CDR1 SEHNR, CDR2 FQNEAQ (reference sequence). V lost 7 bases and J lost 8; bases outside the gene matches: 3. This CDR3 has 13 amino acids. The CDR3 protein is CASTDRGDSPLHF. CDR3 bases: TGTGCCAGCACCGACAGGGGGGATTCACCCCTCCACTTT.

This clone has just one count. This chain uses TRBV29-1 with TRBJ1-1, with TRBD1 as a possible D gene (5 bases). The CDR3 extends over 11 amino acids. Trimming removed 5 bases from V and 5 bases from J, with 9 bases in between. Germline V gene data show CDR1 as SQVTM and CDR2 as ANQGSEA. The CDR3 protein is CSVQGSTEAFF. DNA of the CDR3: TGCAGCGTTCAGGGTTCGACTGAAGCTTTCTTT.

The CDR3 here is CASSESGGYGYTF. In DNA, the CDR3 is TGTGCCAGCAGTGAATCAGGGGGCTATGGCTACACCTTC. The chain joins TRBV25-1 to TRBJ1-2, with 7 nucleotides matching TRBD1. The germline gives CDR1 MGHDK, CDR2 SYGVNS. There are 13 residues in the CDR3. Trimming at V came to 1 base and at J to 4 bases, leaving 0 bases not matched to a gene.

The chain links TRBV6-8 to TRBJ2-2; tentative D call: TRBD2 (6 bases). Trimming took off 2 bases at V and 3 bases at J, with 10 bases between the two ends. Germline CDR1 is MNHGY and CDR2 is SAAAGT. The length of the CDR3 is 15 residues. CDR3 bases: TGTGCCAGCAGTTACGGTCCGGGGGACACCGGGGAGCTGTTTTTT. This codes for CASSYGPGDTGELFF.

The V call is TRBV5-4, the J call TRBJ1-1; 8 bases fit TRBD1. V dropped 3 bases and J dropped 3; count of bases not matched to a gene: 4. Germline V gene lookup returns CDR1 SGHNT and CDR2 YYREEE (reference sequence). CDR3 size: 14 residues. CDR3 residues: CASSSPTGDTEAFF. The DNA for the CDR3 is TGTGCCAGCAGCTCTCCGACAGGGGACACTGAAGCTTTCTTT.

The rearrangement uses TRBV5-1 and TRBJ2-7, with D possibly TRBD2 on 5 matching bases. V shed 5 bases and J shed 5 bases, with 20 bases lying between them. The CDR3 consists of 15 residues. Germline CDR1 is SGHRS and CDR2 is YFSETQ. The CDR3 protein is CASRATRLFGNEQYF. As DNA, the CDR3 is TGCGCCAGCAGGGCAACTAGGCTGTTCGGTAACGAGCAGTACTTC.

V and J are TRBV29-1 and TRBJ1-1; D not resolved. This CDR3 spans 13 amino acids. The V and J ends lost 0 bases and 3 bases respectively, with 8 bases between them. The germline gives CDR1 SQVTM, CDR2 ANQGSEA. CDR3 in amino acids: CSVEDTVHTEAFF. The CDR3 DNA is TGCAGCGTTGAAGACACAGTGCACACTGAAGCTTTCTTT.

The chain carries TRBV12-5 and TRBJ2-7, with 8 bases fitting TRBD1. J was trimmed by 6 bases and V by 3 bases; bases with no gene match: 7. The V gene's germline CDR1 is LGHNT and CDR2 FRNRAP. The CDR3 loop spans 14 amino acids. In nucleotides, the CDR3 is TGTGCTAGTGGTTTTCTCGGACAGGGCCGCGAGCAGTACTTC. It encodes CASGFLGQGREQYF.

The table lists this clone with a few counts. Other DNA sequences within the sample encode an identical CDR3. J is TRBJ1-1 and V is TRBV12-3 or TRBV12-4; D not resolved. The CDR3 loop spans 13 amino acids. The germline V and J ends were trimmed by 3 bases and 2 bases, with 7 bases remaining between them. DNA of the CDR3: TGTGCCAGCAGTTTTCGGGGAAACACTGAAGCTTTCTTT. It is translated as CASSFRGNTEAFF.

Only one count was recorded for this clone. The chain recombines TRBV18 with TRBJ1-6; 7 nucleotides line up with TRBD1. Germline V gives CDR1 KGHSH, CDR2 LQKENI. The CDR3 is 18 residues long. Trimming took 2 bases from V and 3 from J; bases not matched to a gene: 10. The CDR3 loop reads CASSPDRAHFIYNSPLHF. The CDR3 nucleotides read TGTGCCAGCTCACCAGACAGGGCCCACTTTATCTATAATTCACCCCTCCACTTT. The full variable domain, its missing parts supplied by reference TRBV18 and TRBJ1-6, is NAGVMQNPRHLVRRRGQEARLRCSPMKGHSHVYWYRQLPEEGLKFMVYLQKENIIDESGMPKERFSAEFPKEGPSILRIQQVVRGDSAAYFCASSPDRAHFIYNSPLHFGNGTRLTVT.

The rearrangement joins TRBV11-2 to TRBJ2-1, with D possibly matching TRBD1 (6 bases). Trimming removed 3 bases from V and 4 bases from J, with 13 bases in between. The CDR3 has 15 amino acids. CDR1 SGHAT and CDR2 FQNNGV come from the germline V gene. The CDR3 coding sequence is TGTGCCAGCAGCTTTTGGGGAGACAGGTACAATGAGCAGTTCTTC. As protein: CASSFWGDRYNEQFF.

The J gene is TRBJ1-5, the V gene TRBV30; 9 bases are a match to TRBD1. CDR1 and CDR2 from the germline V gene are GTSNPN and SVGIG (reference sequence). The CDR3 spans 16 residues. The ends lost 2 bases at V and 4 bases at J; junction bases unmatched: 9. The CDR3 bases are TGTGCCTGGAGTTCAGGGACAGGGACGAGTAATCAGCCCCAGCATTTT. As protein: CAWSSGTGTSNQPQHF.

V and J are TRBV5-6 and TRBJ2-5, with D tentatively TRBD1 (6 bases). V dropped 4 bases and J dropped 5 bases, with 15 bases sitting between them. This CDR3 comprises 14 residues. Germline V gene lookup returns CDR1 SGHDT and CDR2 YYEEEE. The chain's CDR3 is CASSNQPGAETQYF. The CDR3 region has the DNA TGTGCCAGCAGCAACCAACCAGGGGCGGAGACCCAGTACTTC.

This clone was counted only a few times. The same CDR3 arises from other DNA sequences in this sample as well. The V and J genes are TRBV7-9 and TRBJ2-6; maybe TRBD1 (6 bases). Germline CDR1 SEHNR, CDR2 FQNEAQ (reference sequence). The germline V and J ends were trimmed by 5 bases and 4 bases, with 9 bases remaining between them. This CDR3 is built from 14 residues. The CDR3, as DNA: TGTGCCAGCAGCCCAGGGGTCGGGGCCAACGTCCTGACTTTC. Its protein product is CASSPGVGANVLTF. Looking up the rest from reference TRBV7-9 and TRBJ2-6 gives the full variable domain: DTGVSQNPRHKITKRGQNVTFRCDPISEHNRLYWYRQTLGQGPEFLTYFQNEAQLEKSRLLSDRFSAERPKGSFSTLEIQRTEQGDSAMYLCASSPGVGANVLTFGAGSRLTVL.

The chain joins TRBV4-1 to TRBJ1-1; maybe TRBD1 (6 bases). The ends were cut back, 1 base at V and 3 bases at J, with 9 bases in the middle. CDR3 length: 14 residues. Germline-derived CDR1 and CDR2 are MGHRA and YSYEKL. The CDR3 spells CASSQGQADTEAFF. In DNA, the CDR3 is TGCGCCAGCAGCCAAGGACAGGCTGACACTGAAGCTTTCTTT.

The rearrangement uses TRBV6-1 and TRBJ1-5; D is possibly TRBD1 (6 bases). V was trimmed by 0 bases and J by 4 bases, leaving 10 bases between them. The V gene's germline CDR1 is MNHNS and CDR2 SASEGT. The CDR3 covers 15 residues. CDR3 DNA sequence: TGTGCCAGCAGTGAAGCGTGGGGGCAGAATCAGCCCCAGCATTTT. This sequence encodes CASSEAWGQNQPQHF.

This chain's CDR3 is CASRCGGSHFTEAFF. CDR3 sequence (DNA): TGCGCCAGCCGTTGTGGCGGGAGTCATTTCACTGAAGCTTTCTTT. This sequence joins TRBV10-1 and TRBJ1-1; D is undetermined. Trimming left V 8 bases short and J 4 bases short, with 20 bases between. Germline V gives CDR1 WNHNN, CDR2 SYGVQD (reference sequence). The CDR3 runs to 15 residues.

The V call is TRBV7-2, the J call TRBJ2-3; 11 bases match TRBD2. CDR3 length: 17 residues. Germline CDR1 SGHTA, CDR2 FQGNSA. V shed 1 base and J 4 bases; nucleotides not matched to a gene: 7. The CDR3 DNA follows: TGTGCCAGCAGCTTAGTCGGTGATAGCGGGGGGGCAGATACGCAGTATTTT. It codes for CASSLVGDSGGADTQYF.

This clone showed up just a few times. This CDR3 is also generated by other DNA sequences in the sample. The J gene is TRBJ2-7, the V gene TRBV19, with TRBD1 matching 7 bases. Germline assignment: CDR1 LNHDA and CDR2 SQIVND (reference sequence). CDR3 size: 12 residues. Trimming cost V 4 bases and J 6 bases; bases outside gene matches: 3. CDR3 in amino acids: CASSNRGGEQYF. DNA for the CDR3: TGTGCCAGTAGTAACAGGGGTGGCGAGCAGTACTTC.